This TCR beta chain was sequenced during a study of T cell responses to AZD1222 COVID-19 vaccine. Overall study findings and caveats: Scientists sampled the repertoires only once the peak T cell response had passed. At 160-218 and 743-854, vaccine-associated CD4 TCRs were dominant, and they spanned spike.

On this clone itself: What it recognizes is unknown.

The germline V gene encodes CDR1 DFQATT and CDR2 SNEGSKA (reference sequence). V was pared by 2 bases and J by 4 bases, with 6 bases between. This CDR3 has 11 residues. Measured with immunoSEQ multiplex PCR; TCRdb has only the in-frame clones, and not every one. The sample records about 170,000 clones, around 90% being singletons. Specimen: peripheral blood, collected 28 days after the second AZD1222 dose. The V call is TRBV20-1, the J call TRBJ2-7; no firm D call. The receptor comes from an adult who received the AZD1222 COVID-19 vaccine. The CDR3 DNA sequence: TGCAGTGCTAGAAAGGGTTACGAGCAGTACTTC. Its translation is CSARKGYEQYF.